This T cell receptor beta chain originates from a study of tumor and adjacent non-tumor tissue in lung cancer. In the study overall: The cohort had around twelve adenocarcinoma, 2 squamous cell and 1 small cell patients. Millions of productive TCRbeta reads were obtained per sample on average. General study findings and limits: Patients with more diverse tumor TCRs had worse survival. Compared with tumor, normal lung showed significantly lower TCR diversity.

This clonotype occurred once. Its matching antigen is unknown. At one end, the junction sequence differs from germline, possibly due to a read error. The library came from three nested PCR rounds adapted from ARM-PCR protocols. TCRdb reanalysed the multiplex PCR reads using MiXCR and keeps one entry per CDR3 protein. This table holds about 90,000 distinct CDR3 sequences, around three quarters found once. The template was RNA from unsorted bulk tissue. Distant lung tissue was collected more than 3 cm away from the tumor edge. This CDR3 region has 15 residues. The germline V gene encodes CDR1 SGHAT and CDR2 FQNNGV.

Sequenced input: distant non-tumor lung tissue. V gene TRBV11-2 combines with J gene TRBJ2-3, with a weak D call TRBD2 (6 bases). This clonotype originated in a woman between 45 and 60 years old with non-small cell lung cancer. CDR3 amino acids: CPSSIEASVRDTQYF. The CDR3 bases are TGTCCCAGCAGCATAGAGGCTAGCGTAAGAGATACGCAGTATTTT.